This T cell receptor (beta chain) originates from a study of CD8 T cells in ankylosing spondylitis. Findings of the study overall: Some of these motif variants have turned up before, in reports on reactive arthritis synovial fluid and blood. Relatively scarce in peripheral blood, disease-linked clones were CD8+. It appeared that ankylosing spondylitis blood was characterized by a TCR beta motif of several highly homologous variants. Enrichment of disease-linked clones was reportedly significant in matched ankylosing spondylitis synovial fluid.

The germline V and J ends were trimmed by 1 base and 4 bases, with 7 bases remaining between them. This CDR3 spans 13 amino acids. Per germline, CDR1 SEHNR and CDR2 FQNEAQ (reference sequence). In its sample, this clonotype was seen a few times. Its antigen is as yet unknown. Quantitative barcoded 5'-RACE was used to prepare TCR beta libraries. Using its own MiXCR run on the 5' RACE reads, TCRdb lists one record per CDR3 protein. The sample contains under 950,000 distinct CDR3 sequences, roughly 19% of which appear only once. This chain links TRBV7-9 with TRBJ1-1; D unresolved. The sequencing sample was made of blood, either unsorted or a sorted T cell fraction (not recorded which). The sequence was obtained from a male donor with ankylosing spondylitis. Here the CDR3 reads CASSLEDITEAFF. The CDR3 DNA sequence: TGTGCCAGCAGCTTAGAGGATATCACTGAAGCTTTCTTT.